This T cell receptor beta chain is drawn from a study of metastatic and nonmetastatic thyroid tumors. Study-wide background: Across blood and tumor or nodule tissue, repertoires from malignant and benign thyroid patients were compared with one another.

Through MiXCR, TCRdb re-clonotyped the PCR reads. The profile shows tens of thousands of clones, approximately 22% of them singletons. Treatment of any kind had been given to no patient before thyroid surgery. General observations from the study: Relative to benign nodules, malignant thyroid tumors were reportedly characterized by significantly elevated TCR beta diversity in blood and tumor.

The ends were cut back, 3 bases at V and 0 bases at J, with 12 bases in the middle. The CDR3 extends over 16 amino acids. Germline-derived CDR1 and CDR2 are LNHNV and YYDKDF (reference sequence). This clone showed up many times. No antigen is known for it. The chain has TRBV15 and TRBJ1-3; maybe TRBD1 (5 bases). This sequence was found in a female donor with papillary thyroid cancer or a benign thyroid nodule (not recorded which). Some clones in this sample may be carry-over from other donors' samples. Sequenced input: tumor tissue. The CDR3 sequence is CATSSDTGSSGNTIYF. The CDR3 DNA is TGTGCCACCAGCAGCGATACAGGAAGCTCTGGAAACACCATATATTTT.